These 7 T cell receptor beta chains were all obtained from the same sample, sequenced in a study of beta chain features in type 1 diabetes. General study results and limits: Among all four CD4+ subsets, Type 1 diabetes patients had TCRB CDR3s that were moderately but significantly shorter.

The whole isolated RNA underwent reverse transcription, so sequencing captured expressed TCRB transcripts. Assay used: immunoSEQ multiplex PCR; TCRdb lists only in-frame clones, some missing. The sample has 95,000 to 150,000 clones, around 17% seen once. Which antigens these TCRs recognize remains unknown. Sequenced: central memory CD4+ T cells from blood. Receptors originate from a young man with type 1 diabetes.

The chain links TRBV7-2 to TRBJ1-6; 9 nucleotides match TRBD1. From germline, CDR1 is SGHTA and CDR2 FQGNSA. The CDR3 is 15 residues long. The ends lost 5 bases at V and 9 bases at J; junction bases unmatched: 8. CDR3 in amino acids: CASSARQGGGSPLHF. Written as DNA, the CDR3 is TGTGCCAGCAGCGCGAGACAGGGGGGCGGTTCACCCCTCCACTTT.

The table lists this clone with a few counts. The chain recombines TRBV6-5 with TRBJ2-3; the D gene is possibly TRBD2 (5 bases). Trimming took off 2 bases at V and 5 bases at J, with 11 bases between the two ends. CDR3 length equals 14 residues. The germline V gene encodes CDR1 MNHEY and CDR2 SVGAGI. CDR3 sequence: CASSYRRTGDTQYF. CDR3 in DNA: TGTGCCAGCAGTTACCGGAGGACCGGAGATACGCAGTATTTT.

This clone was counted a few times. The gene calls are TRBV30 and TRBJ2-7; 10 bases agree with TRBD1. Germline assignment: CDR1 GTSNPN and CDR2 SVGIG (reference sequence). The CDR3 consists of 14 residues. The V segment lost 4 bases and the J segment 4 bases; nucleotides outside the gene matches: 7. CDR3 DNA: TGTGCCTGGATGAGGTTGGACAGGGGGTACGAGCAGTACTTC. It translates to CAWMRLDRGYEQYF.

This chain joins TRBV6-5 and TRBJ2-7; D is unclear. The V gene lost 0 bases and the J gene lost 2 bases, with 11 bases spanning the gap. The germline V gene has CDR1 MNHEY and CDR2 SVGAGI. The CDR3 runs to 15 residues. The CDR3 nucleotides read TGTGCCAGCAGTTACTCCCTGCAGGATCCCTACGAGCAGTACTTC. Translation gives CASSYSLQDPYEQYF.

The chain employs TRBV11-3 and TRBJ2-1; 14 positions match TRBD2. From germline, CDR1 is SGHNT and CDR2 YENEEA. The CDR3 covers 15 residues. With 5 bases clipped from V and 9 bases from J, the junction kept 6 bases outside the gene matches. CDR3 nucleotide sequence: TGTGCCAGCAGCCCGACTAGCGGGGGGGCTTTTGAGCAGTTCTTC. This translates into CASSPTSGGAFEQFF.

V and J are TRBV28 and TRBJ1-2; D perhaps matches TRBD1 (6 bases). Between the trimmed V and J ends, which lost 6 bases and 3 bases, there was a span of 17 bases. The CDR3 runs to 15 residues. Germline CDR1 and CDR2: MDHEN and SYDVKM. DNA for the CDR3: TGTGCCAGCAGGCCTTGGGACACTCGGGACTATGGCTACACCTTC. This gives the protein CASRPWDTRDYGYTF.

V gene TRBV28 combines with J gene TRBJ2-2; D not resolved. The CDR3 runs to 12 residues. The V gene lost 3 bases and the J gene lost 3 bases, with 2 bases spanning the gap. Looked up from germline, CDR1 is MDHEN and CDR2 is SYDVKM. The CDR3 coding sequence is TGTGCCAGCAGTTTGCACACCGGGGAGCTGTTTTTT. It is translated as CASSLHTGELFF.